The sequence of this T cell receptor beta chain was determined in a study of T cell changes during pregnancy in multiple sclerosis. This clone was counted a single time. Some clones are missing from TCRdb's copy, which holds only in-frame ones; the method was immunoSEQ multiplex PCR. The repertoire holds roughly 24,000 clones, over 65% seen once, with about 7.6% in the top ten. V shed 3 bases, J shed 3 bases, and the junction held 4 bases outside the gene matches. CDR3 length equals 15 residues. CDR1 is KGHSH and CDR2 is LQKENI in the germline V gene. This material consisted of CD8+ T cells from peripheral blood mononuclear cells, taken before pregnancy. The receptor was derived from a female donor with multiple sclerosis, enrolled in a pregnancy study. The chain uses TRBV18 and TRBJ2-2; 7 positions agree with TRBD1. CDR3 amino acids: CASSPVTGYTGELFF. CDR3 sequence (DNA): TGTGCCAGCTCACCTGTGACAGGGTACACCGGGGAGCTGTTTTTT.